What follows are 21 T cell receptor beta chains derived from one specimen sequenced in a study of immune characteristics of hereditary and idiopathic chronic pancreatitis. The method was immunoSEQ multiplex PCR; TCRdb's version includes in-frame clones alone and lacks a portion of them. The data contain a few thousand clones, roughly 73% of them singletons. Patients having total pancreatectomy with islet autotransplantation provided the chronic pancreatitis pancreas tissue. Source material: pancreas tissue with hereditary chronic pancreatitis. The receptors derive from a human donor with chronic pancreatitis.

V gene TRBV24-1 combines with J gene TRBJ2-7; 9 bases map to TRBD1. V dropped 3 bases and J dropped 5; count of bases not matched to a gene: 7. This CDR3 spans 15 amino acids. Germline V lookup: CDR1 KGHDR, CDR2 SFDVKD. This CDR3 is CATSDGQGLANEQYF. CDR3 coding DNA: TGTGCCACCAGTGATGGACAGGGGTTAGCGAACGAGCAGTACTTC.

This rearrangement joins TRBV5-1 to TRBJ2-7; TRBD1 agrees at 8 bases. Germline loops: CDR1 SGHRS, CDR2 YFSETQ. The CDR3 spans 16 residues. The V segment lost 5 bases and the J segment 0 bases; nucleotides outside the gene matches: 10. CDR3: CASSQVGGTGSYEQYF. The CDR3 bases are TGCGCCAGCAGTCAAGTCGGTGGGACAGGCTCCTACGAGCAGTACTTC. Variable domain in full (rest from reference TRBV5-1 and TRBJ2-7): KAGVTQTPRYLIKTRGQQVTLSCSPISGHRSVSWYQQTPGQGLQFLFEYFSETQRNKGNFPGRFSGRQFSNSRSEMNVSTLELGDSALYLCASSQVGGTGSYEQYFGPGTRLTVT.

This clone turned up a few times. Other DNA variants within this sample encode the same CDR3. The J gene is TRBJ2-4, the V gene TRBV4-1, with D tentatively TRBD2 (6 bases). The V and J ends lost 1 base and 0 bases respectively, with 10 bases between them. The CDR3 consists of 16 residues. Germline CDR1 reads MGHRA; CDR2 reads YSYEKL. The CDR3 sequence is CASSQVAGLAKNIQYF. CDR3 DNA: TGCGCCAGCAGCCAAGTCGCGGGGCTAGCCAAAAACATTCAGTACTTC.

V and J are TRBV5-4 and TRBJ2-5; D is uncertain. CDR3 length: 16 amino acids. Germline CDR1 reads SGHNT; CDR2 reads YYREEE (reference sequence). Trimming removed 2 bases at V and 1 base at J, with 15 bases between. CDR3 nucleotides: TGTGCCAGCAGCTTATTTGCACCAGGCAGCCAAGAGACCCAGTACTTC. Amino acids: CASSLFAPGSQETQYF.

This clone has a single count. The chain links TRBV6-6 to TRBJ2-7; TRBD2 matches 7 bases. The CDR3 is 13 amino acids. Germline CDR1 and CDR2: MNHNY and SVGAGI (reference sequence). V was pared by 2 bases and J by 6 bases, with 4 bases of the junction left unmatched. This CDR3 is CASSYGGESEQYV. CDR3 coding DNA: TGTGCCAGCAGTTACGGGGGGGAGAGCGAGCAGTACGTC.

The chain combines TRBV30 with TRBJ2-7; 7 nucleotides match TRBD1. Germline CDR1 reads GTSNPN; CDR2 reads SVGIG (reference sequence). Trimming at V came to 3 bases and at J to 2 bases, leaving 10 bases not matched to a gene. This CDR3 is built from 15 residues. The CDR3 region has the DNA TGTGCCTGGAGGGCTTGGACAGGAAAAGCCTACGAGCAGTACTTC. Translated: CAWRAWTGKAYEQYF.

The rearrangement links TRBV5-4 to TRBJ2-5, with TRBD1 identical over 7 bases. V trimming: 2 bases; J trimming: 4 bases; junction bases outside the gene matches: 11. CDR1 is SGHNT, CDR2 YYREEE, per germline (reference sequence). The CDR3 length is 16 residues. The CDR3 bases are TGTGCCAGCAGCTTCCGGGACAGCCTTAGTGGAGAGACCCAGTACTTC. This sequence encodes CASSFRDSLSGETQYF.

This chain links TRBV2 with TRBJ1-2; D unresolved. The germline V gene encodes CDR1 SNHLY and CDR2 FYNNEI. V dropped 7 bases and J dropped 5 bases, with 14 bases sitting between them. The CDR3 has 13 residues. CDR3 sequence (DNA): TGTGCCAGCAAGGGAGGAGAGTTATATGGCTACACCTTC. Protein sequence: CASKGGELYGYTF.

This clone has a single count. The V call is TRBV6-5, the J call TRBJ2-1; D may be TRBD1 or TRBD2 (5 bases each). The germline gives CDR1 MNHEY, CDR2 SVGAGI. This CDR3 has 13 residues. Trimming stripped 5 bases from V and 9 bases from J, with 14 bases between. The CDR3 sequence is CASSPTEGLEQFF. CDR3 nucleotides: TGTGCCAGCAGTCCCACCGAGGGGCTTGAGCAGTTCTTC.

The chain joins TRBV7-9 to TRBJ1-2, with D unclear. Trimming pared 5 bases from V and 7 bases from J, leaving 14 bases between. The CDR3 contains 13 residues. CDR1 and CDR2 from the germline V gene are SEHNR and FQNEAQ (reference sequence). This CDR3 is CASSPALPTGYTF. In nucleotides, the CDR3 is TGTGCCAGCAGCCCCGCGCTCCCAACTGGCTACACCTTC.

The chain employs TRBV9 and TRBJ1-3; possibly TRBD1 for D (5 bases). V was pared by 0 bases and J by 0 bases, with 7 bases between. This CDR3 comprises 15 residues. The V gene's germline CDR1 is SGDLS and CDR2 YYNGEE. As DNA, the CDR3 is TGTGCCAGCAGCGTAGCGGGGGACTCTGGAAACACCATATATTTT. Its translation is CASSVAGDSGNTIYF.

Points on this clone: Other nucleotide sequences in the sample specify the same CDR3. This rearrangement joins TRBV4-2 to TRBJ2-5; the match to TRBD2 covers 8 bases. The CDR3 consists of 15 residues. V shed 0 bases, J shed 2 bases, and the junction held 2 bases outside the gene matches. Germline assignment: CDR1 LGHNA and CDR2 YNFKEQ. The CDR3: CASSQDRGGQETQYF. The CDR3 DNA reads as TGTGCCAGCAGCCAAGATCGCGGGGGGCAAGAGACCCAGTACTTC.

The genes are TRBV28 and TRBJ1-1, with D maybe TRBD1 (5 bases). Deletions cut 6 bases from V and 2 bases from J, with 16 bases between. This CDR3 contains 15 residues. From germline, CDR1 is MDHEN and CDR2 SYDVKM. CDR3 sequence: CASRHSGTANTEAFF. DNA of the CDR3: TGTGCCAGCAGGCACTCCGGGACGGCTAACACTGAAGCTTTCTTT.

The CDR3 sequence: CSVCSRDRGYEQYF. Here the CDR3 DNA reads TGCAGCGTTTGTAGCCGGGACAGGGGTTACGAGCAGTACTTC. This rearrangement joins TRBV29-1 to TRBJ2-7; 10 nucleotides line up with TRBD1. The CDR3 covers 14 residues. The germline CDR1 and CDR2 sequences are SQVTM and ANQGSEA. The V gene end was trimmed by 5 bases and the J gene end by 4 bases; junction bases not matched to a gene: 8.

This clone was seen only a few times. The chain is built from TRBV9 and TRBJ1-2; D gene ambiguous. Trimming removed 3 bases from V and 1 base from J, with 19 bases in between. The germline V gene encodes CDR1 SGDLS and CDR2 YYNGEE. The CDR3 length is 17 residues. The CDR3 region has the DNA TGTGCCAGCAGCGGAGGGAGGACGCCTTGGGGTAACTATGGCTACACCTTC. Protein: CASSGGRTPWGNYGYTF.

The V gene is TRBV19, the J gene TRBJ1-2; 10 bases line up with TRBD1. Trimming at V came to 0 bases and at J to 4 bases, leaving 2 bases not matched to a gene. The length of the CDR3 is 15 residues. Germline assignment: CDR1 LNHDA and CDR2 SQIVND (reference sequence). In DNA, the CDR3 is TGTGCCAGTAGTATAGAGACAGGGGGCAGCTATGGCTACACCTTC. Encoded protein: CASSIETGGSYGYTF.

The rearrangement joins TRBV4-1 to TRBJ1-2, with D perhaps matching TRBD1 (6 bases). The CDR3 runs to 13 residues. CDR1 and CDR2 (germline): MGHRA, YSYEKL. Deletions cut 2 bases from V and 6 bases from J, with 10 bases between. CDR3 amino acids: CASSQSTGDGYTF. The CDR3 DNA reads TGCGCCAGCAGCCAATCGACAGGAGATGGCTACACCTTC.

As DNA, the CDR3 is TGTGCCAGCAGCCCCGGGACACCGACCTATGGCTACACCTTC. Translation: CASSPGTPTYGYTF. This sequence joins TRBV5-4 and TRBJ1-2; a possible D gene is TRBD1 (6 bases). This CDR3 is 14 amino acids long. Germline CDR1 reads SGHNT; CDR2 reads YYREEE (reference sequence). Trimming removed 4 bases at V and 4 bases at J, with 14 bases between.

With regard to this clone: One end of the junction does not line up with germline, which may come from a read error. The chain couples TRBV9 to TRBJ1-1; the match to TRBD1 covers 9 bases. Per germline, CDR1 SGDLS and CDR2 YYNGEE. The CDR3 is 16 residues long. The CDR3: CASSVGTGAVNAEAFF. CDR3 DNA: TGTGCCAGCAGCGTAGGGACAGGGGCCGTGAACGCTGAAGCTTTCTTT.

In this sample, this clone turned up a few times. The chain is built from TRBV4-1 and TRBJ2-1; D might be TRBD2 (6 bases). The germline CDR1 and CDR2 sequences are MGHRA and YSYEKL. The CDR3 loop spans 18 amino acids. Trimming took 2 bases from V and 7 from J, leaving 24 bases between them. The chain's CDR3 is CASSQPSGGDGLRNEQFF. The CDR3 DNA reads as TGCGCCAGCAGCCAACCAAGCGGCGGGGATGGGTTAAGAAATGAGCAGTTCTTC.

The rearrangement joins TRBV6-5 to TRBJ1-1; 12 nucleotides align to TRBD1. V lost 6 bases, J lost 8 bases, and 4 bases stayed unmatched. Per the germline V gene, CDR1 is MNHEY and CDR2 is SVGAGI. The CDR3 consists of 13 residues. CDR3 DNA: TGTGCCAGCAGCAGGGACAGGGGGCACGAAGCTTTCTTT. Protein: CASSRDRGHEAFF.